This record looks at one T cell receptor (beta chain) sequence and its context. The CDR3 runs 13 residues. Trimming cost V 7 bases and J 2 bases, with 9 bases left between them. The table came from immunoSEQ multiplex PCR; TCRdb's copy has only in-frame clones and leaves some out. The table shows 290,000 or so clones, with 65% to 90% occurring only once. The entry originates in a study of blood T cell repertoires in COVID-19. J is TRBJ1-5 and V is TRBV23-1; D is unclear. TRBV23-1 is sorted into the ORF group, with uncertain function. Material: peripheral blood. This clonotype originated in a man aged 50-59 years with active or convalescent COVID-19. This CDR3 reads CASKGVCNQPQHF. The CDR3 DNA sequence: TGCGCCAGCAAAGGAGTCTGCAATCAGCCCCAGCATTTT.